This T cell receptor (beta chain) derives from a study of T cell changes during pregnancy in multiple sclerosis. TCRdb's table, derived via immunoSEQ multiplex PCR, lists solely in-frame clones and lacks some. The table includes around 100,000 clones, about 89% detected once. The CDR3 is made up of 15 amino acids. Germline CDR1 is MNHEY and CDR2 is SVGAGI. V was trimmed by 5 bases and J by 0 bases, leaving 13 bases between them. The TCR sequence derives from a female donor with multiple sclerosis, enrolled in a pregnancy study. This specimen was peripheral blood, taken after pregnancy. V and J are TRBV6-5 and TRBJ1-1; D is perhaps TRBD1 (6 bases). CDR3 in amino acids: CASSPRQAMNTEAFF. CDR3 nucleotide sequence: TGTGCCAGCAGTCCGCGACAGGCGATGAACACTGAAGCTTTCTTT.